This passage covers 17 T cell receptor beta chains from one sample sequenced in a study of monozygotic twins with inflammatory bowel disease. After re-calling the 5' RACE reads, TCRdb lists one entry per CDR3 protein, DNA absent. This repertoire includes 150,000 to 200,000 distinct CDR3 sequences. The source material was blood. The source is a human donor with ulcerative colitis or Crohn's disease, or a healthy co-twin of an affected twin (not recorded which).

The gene calls are TRBV5-1 and TRBJ2-3; TCRdb returns TRBD1, unconfirmable since there is no DNA. This CDR3 is 16 amino acids long. Germline lookup yields CDR1 SGHRS and CDR2 YFSETQ. CDR3 protein: CASSLAGGNRVDTQYF.

J is TRBJ2-7 and V is TRBV5-1; as DNA is missing, the TRBD1 call by TCRdb cannot be tested. CDR3 length equals 13 residues. Germline loops: CDR1 SGHRS, CDR2 YFSETQ. The CDR3 is CASSLREEFGQYF.

The chain joins TRBV7-9 to TRBJ1-2. The CDR3 is made up of 14 amino acids. Germline V lookup: CDR1 SEHNR, CDR2 FQNEAQ (reference sequence). The CDR3 loop reads CASSSAGLLKGYTF. The whole variable domain, remainder taken from reference TRBV7-9 and TRBJ1-2, is DTGVSQNPRHKITKRGQNVTFRCDPISEHNRLYWYRQTLGQGPEFLTYFQNEAQLEKSRLLSDRFSAERPKGSFSTLEIQRTEQGDSAMYLCASSSAGLLKGYTFGSGTRLTVV.

This chain connects TRBV5-1 to TRBJ2-1; without DNA, the TCRdb call of TRBD1 cannot be checked. Per germline, CDR1 SGHRS and CDR2 YFSETQ. The CDR3 is 14 amino acids. This CDR3 is CASSEYGPGHEQFF.

The chain employs TRBV6-4 and TRBJ1-2; the D call of TRBD1 rests on TCRdb alone, since no DNA is present to check it. From germline, CDR1 is MRHNA and CDR2 SNTAGT. This CDR3 has 15 amino acids. The CDR3 loop reads CASSSQPGGRDGYTF.

The J gene is TRBJ2-5, the V gene TRBV7-9. The CDR3 length is 13 residues. Germline V gene sequence: CDR1 SEHNR, CDR2 FQNEAQ (reference sequence). CDR3 sequence reads: CASSLGTLQTQYF.

The genes are TRBV9 and TRBJ2-5; with no DNA, the TCRdb D assignment of TRBD2 cannot be verified. This CDR3 contains 14 residues. CDR1 is SGDLS and CDR2 is YYNGEE in the germline V gene. The CDR3 loop is CASSSSGSGETQYF.

The chain joins TRBV5-5 to TRBJ1-5. The CDR3 spans 14 residues. Germline V gives CDR1 SGHKS, CDR2 YYEKEE (reference sequence). The CDR3 loop is CASSLWQINQPQHF.

The J gene is TRBJ2-7, the V gene TRBV2; the TCRdb call, TRBD2, lacks DNA for checking. The CDR3 loop spans 12 amino acids. Germline V lookup: CDR1 SNHLY, CDR2 FYNNEI. The CDR3 sequence is CASSPSGGEQYF.

The J gene is TRBJ2-3, the V gene TRBV30; TCRdb selects TRBD2, and the lack of DNA leaves this call unchecked. The CDR3 runs to 15 residues. The germline V gene has CDR1 GTSNPN and CDR2 SVGIG (reference sequence). This chain's CDR3 is CAWSVLSGRYDTQYF.

The chain carries TRBV7-2 and TRBJ2-5. The germline V gene encodes CDR1 SGHTA and CDR2 FQGNSA. The length of the CDR3 is 14 residues. The CDR3 spells CASSLAPKRETQYF.

The CDR3 spells CASSWTGTEEYNEQFF. The chain uses TRBV5-1 and TRBJ2-1; TCRdb reports TRBD1, a call that lacks DNA to check it against. Germline V lookup: CDR1 SGHRS, CDR2 YFSETQ. CDR3 length: 16 amino acids.

The chain has TRBV28 and TRBJ2-7; TCRdb lists TRBD1, though no DNA is available to test this call. This CDR3 is built from 13 residues. The germline V gene has CDR1 MDHEN and CDR2 SYDVKM. CDR3 sequence reads: CASIPGHSYEQYF.

The chain recombines TRBV10-3 with TRBJ1-4. CDR3 length: 13 amino acids. The germline CDR1 and CDR2 sequences are ENHRY and SYGVKD. Here the CDR3 reads CAIRGSSNEKLFF.

The chain joins TRBV7-2 to TRBJ2-3; TCRdb lists TRBD1, though no DNA is available to test this call. This CDR3 region has 14 residues. CDR1 and CDR2 from the germline V gene are SGHTA and FQGNSA. This CDR3 reads CASSLARAGDTQYF.

The V gene is TRBV6-1, the J gene TRBJ1-1; the TRBD1 assignment by TCRdb is unverifiable without DNA. In germline, CDR1 is MNHNS, CDR2 SASEGT. This CDR3 contains 15 residues. The CDR3 is CASKRQGRARTEAFF.

The chain has TRBV12-3 or TRBV12-4 and TRBJ2-7; checking the TCRdb D call of TRBD1 is not possible without DNA. The CDR3 has 17 residues. The CDR3 protein is CASSPTSGTAISYEQYF.